What follows is one TCR beta chain and its context. Its matching antigen is unknown. A clone one base away is much larger, so this may be a read error. This specimen comes from a study of T cells after yellow fever vaccination. Germline V gene data show CDR1 as SGHVS and CDR2 as FNYEAQ. CDR3 size: 15 residues. Findings of the study overall: Clonotype sharing between CD4 and CD8 compartments was small. In post-booster samples, most primary-vaccination clones reappeared (about 95% CD4, about 91% CD8).

UMIs were added to TCR cDNA along with a universal primer site when it was made by 5'RACE template switching. MiXCR, run by TCRdb on the 5' RACE reads, gives a single entry per CDR3 protein. Of 200,000 to 250,000 distinct CDR3 sequences in the sample, less than 3.5% are singletons; the top ten hold around 3.2%. The chain is built from TRBV7-6 and TRBJ1-2; no clear D gene. This receptor was taken from a man aged 18 to 35 who received the YFV17D yellow fever vaccine. Source: CD4+ T cells sorted from PBMCs, taken 10 days after the yellow fever booster vaccination. CDR3 sequence reads: CASSIAFSDNYGYTF. CDR3 bases: TGTGCCAGCAGCATAGCGTTTTCGGATAACTATGGCTACACCTTC.